A selection of T cell receptor beta chains follows, all from one sample in a study of cytomegalovirus exposure and HLA in healthy donors. TCRdb's copy holds only in-frame clones and misses some; the assay was immunoSEQ multiplex PCR. The sample data list 65,000 to 95,000 clones. The sequenced sample was PBMCs. All receptors come from a woman aged 60-70 years in good health and CMV-seronegative. Each CDR3 is given with its conserved first and last residue. The D gene is left open where the match is weak.

CASSRGQGGLNTEAFF	TGTGCCAGTAGTAGGGGACAGGGCGGACTGAACACTGAAGCTTTCTTT	TRBD1	TRBV19	TRBJ1-1
CAWSRDRPYGYTF	TGTGCCTGGAGTAGGGACAGACCGTATGGCTACACCTTC	TRBD1	TRBV30	TRBJ1-2
CASSPQMNTEAFF	TGTGCCAGCAGCCCCCAAATGAACACTGAAGCTTTCTTT	.	TRBV7-8	TRBJ1-1
CASSLEAGGGTEAFF	TGTGCCAGCAGCCTAGAGGCGGGGGGCGGGACTGAAGCTTTCTTT	.	TRBV11-2	TRBJ1-1
CASSLVSGSLGEQYF	TGTGCCAGCAGCTTGGTAAGCGGGAGCCTAGGCGAGCAGTACTTC	TRBD2	TRBV7-2	TRBJ2-7
CASSVVIFCCTDRGNQPQHF	TGTGCCAGCAGCGTAGTGATTTTTTGTTGTACGGACAGAGGGAATCAGCCCCAGCATTTT	.	TRBV9	TRBJ1-5
CASSQSPPSGITDTQYF	TGTGCCAGCAGCCAAAGTCCCCCTAGCGGAATCACAGATACGCAGTATTTT	TRBD2	TRBV4-2	TRBJ2-3
CASGSRERTGELFF	TGTGCCAGCGGGAGCCGGGAGCGGACCGGGGAGCTGTTTTTT	.	TRBV6-5	TRBJ2-2
CASSLVPELLYEQYF	TGTGCCAGCAGCTTAGTTCCAGAATTATTGTACGAGCAGTACTTC	.	TRBV11-2	TRBJ2-7
CASSMNGRGNYGYTF	TGTGCCAGTAGTATGAATGGCAGGGGGAACTATGGCTACACCTTC	TRBD1	TRBV19	TRBJ1-2
CASSYKEGTEAFF	TGTGCCAGCAGTTACAAGGAGGGAACTGAAGCTTTCTTT	.	TRBV6-5	TRBJ1-1
CASSEDLGRNYGYTF	TGTGCCAGCAGTGAAGATCTGGGGAGAAACTATGGCTACACCTTC	.	TRBV6-1	TRBJ1-2
CASSLAAGVSAQHF	TGCGCCAGCAGCTTGGCGGCAGGGGTATCAGCCCAGCATTTT	.	TRBV5-1	TRBJ1-5
CASSPRSSNQETQYF	TGTGCCAGCTCACCGAGGTCATCCAACCAAGAGACCCAGTACTTC	.	TRBV18	TRBJ2-5
CASSIGTGAMNEQFF	TGCGCCAGCAGCATAGGGACAGGGGCGATGAATGAGCAGTTCTTC	TRBD1	TRBV5-1	TRBJ2-1
CASSLVPSADEQFF	TGCGCCAGCAGCTTGGTCCCCTCGGCGGATGAGCAGTTCTTC	.	TRBV5-1	TRBJ2-1
CASSVGLAGPSQDTQYF	TGTGCCAGCAGCGTGGGACTAGCGGGCCCATCCCAAGATACGCAGTATTTT	TRBD2	TRBV9	TRBJ2-3
CASTYHRESSYNSPLHF	TGCGCCAGCACATACCACAGGGAAAGCTCCTATAATTCACCCCTCCACTTT	.	TRBV23-1	TRBJ1-6
CASSLQGREQPQHF	TGTGCCAGCAGCTTACAGGGGAGAGAACAGCCCCAGCATTTT	.	TRBV7-9	TRBJ1-5
CASSFVQGQNEQFF	TGTGCCAGCAGCTTTGTCCAGGGGCAGAATGAGCAGTTCTTC	.	TRBV7-6	TRBJ2-1
CASSDSLGPGELFF	TGTGCCAGCAGTGACTCCCTAGGCCCCGGGGAGCTGTTTTTT	.	TRBV25-1	TRBJ2-2
CASRAGAIYEQYF	TGTGCCAGTCGAGCGGGAGCGATCTACGAGCAGTACTTC	TRBD2	TRBV19	TRBJ2-7